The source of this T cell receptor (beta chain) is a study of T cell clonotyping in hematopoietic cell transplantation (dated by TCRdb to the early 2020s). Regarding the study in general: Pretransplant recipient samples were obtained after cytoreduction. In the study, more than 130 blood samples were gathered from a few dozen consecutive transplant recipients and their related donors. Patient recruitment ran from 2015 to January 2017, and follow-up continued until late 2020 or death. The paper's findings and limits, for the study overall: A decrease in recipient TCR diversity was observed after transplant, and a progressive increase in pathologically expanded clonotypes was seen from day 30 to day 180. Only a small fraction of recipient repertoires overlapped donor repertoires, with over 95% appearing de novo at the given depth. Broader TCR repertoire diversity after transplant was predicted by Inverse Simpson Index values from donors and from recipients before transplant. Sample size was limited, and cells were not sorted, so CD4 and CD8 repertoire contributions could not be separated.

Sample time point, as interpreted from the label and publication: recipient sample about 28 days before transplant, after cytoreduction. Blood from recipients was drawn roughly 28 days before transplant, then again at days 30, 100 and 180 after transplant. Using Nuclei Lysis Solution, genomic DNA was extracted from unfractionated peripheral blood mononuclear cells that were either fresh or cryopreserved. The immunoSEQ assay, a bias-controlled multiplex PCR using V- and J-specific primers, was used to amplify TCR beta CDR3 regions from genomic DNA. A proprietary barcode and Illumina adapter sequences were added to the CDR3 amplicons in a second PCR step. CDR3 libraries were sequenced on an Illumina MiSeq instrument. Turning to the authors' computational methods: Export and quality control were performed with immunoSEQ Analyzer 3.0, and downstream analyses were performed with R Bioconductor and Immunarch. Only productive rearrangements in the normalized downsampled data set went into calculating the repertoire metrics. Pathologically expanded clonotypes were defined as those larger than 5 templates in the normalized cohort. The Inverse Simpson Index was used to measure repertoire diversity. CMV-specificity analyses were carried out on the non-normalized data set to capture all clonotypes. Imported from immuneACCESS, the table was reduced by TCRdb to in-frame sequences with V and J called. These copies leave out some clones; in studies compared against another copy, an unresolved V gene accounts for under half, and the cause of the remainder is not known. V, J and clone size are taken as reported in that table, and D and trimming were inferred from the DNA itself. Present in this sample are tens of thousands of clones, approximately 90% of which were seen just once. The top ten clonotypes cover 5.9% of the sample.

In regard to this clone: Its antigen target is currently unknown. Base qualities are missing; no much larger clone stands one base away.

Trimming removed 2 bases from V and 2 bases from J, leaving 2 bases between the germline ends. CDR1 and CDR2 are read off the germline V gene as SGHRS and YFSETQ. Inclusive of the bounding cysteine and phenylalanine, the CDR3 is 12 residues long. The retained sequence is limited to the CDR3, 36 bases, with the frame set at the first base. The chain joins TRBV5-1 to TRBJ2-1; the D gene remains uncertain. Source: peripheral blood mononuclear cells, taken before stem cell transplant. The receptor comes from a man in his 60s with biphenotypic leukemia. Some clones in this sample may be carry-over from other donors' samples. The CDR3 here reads CASSFTYNEQFF. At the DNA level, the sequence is TGCGCCAGCAGCTTCACCTACAATGAGCAGTTCTTC.